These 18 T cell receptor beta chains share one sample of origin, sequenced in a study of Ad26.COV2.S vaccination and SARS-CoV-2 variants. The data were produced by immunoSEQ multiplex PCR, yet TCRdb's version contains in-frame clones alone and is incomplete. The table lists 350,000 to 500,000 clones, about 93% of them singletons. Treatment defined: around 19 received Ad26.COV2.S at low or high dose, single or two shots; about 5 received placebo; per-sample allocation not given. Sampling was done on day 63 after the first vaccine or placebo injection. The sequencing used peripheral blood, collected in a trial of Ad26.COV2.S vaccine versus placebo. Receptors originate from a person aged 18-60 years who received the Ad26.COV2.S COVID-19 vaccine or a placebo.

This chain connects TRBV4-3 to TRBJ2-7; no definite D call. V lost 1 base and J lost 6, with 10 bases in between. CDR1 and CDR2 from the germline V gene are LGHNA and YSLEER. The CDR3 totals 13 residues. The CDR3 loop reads CASSQVRASEQYF. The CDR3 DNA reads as TGCGCCAGCAGCCAAGTACGAGCGAGCGAGCAGTACTTC.

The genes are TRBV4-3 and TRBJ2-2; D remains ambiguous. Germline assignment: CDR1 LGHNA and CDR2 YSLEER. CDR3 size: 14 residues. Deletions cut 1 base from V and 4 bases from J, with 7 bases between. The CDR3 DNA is TGCGCCAGCAGCCAAGCTCTCCCCACCGGGGAGCTGTTTTTT. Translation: CASSQALPTGELFF.

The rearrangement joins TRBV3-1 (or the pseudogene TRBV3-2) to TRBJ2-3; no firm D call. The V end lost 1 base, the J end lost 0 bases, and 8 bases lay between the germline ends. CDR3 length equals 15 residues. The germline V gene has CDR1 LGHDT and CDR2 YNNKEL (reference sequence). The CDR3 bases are TGTGCCAGCAGCCAAGTCGCAGCTAGCACAGATACGCAGTATTTT. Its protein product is CASSQVAASTDTQYF.

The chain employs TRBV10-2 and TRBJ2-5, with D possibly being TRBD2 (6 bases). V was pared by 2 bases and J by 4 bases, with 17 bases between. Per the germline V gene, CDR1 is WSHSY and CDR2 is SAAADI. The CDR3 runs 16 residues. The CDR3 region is CASSEERTIYRETQYF. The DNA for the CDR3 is TGCGCCAGCAGTGAGGAGAGGACTATATATAGAGAGACCCAGTACTTC.

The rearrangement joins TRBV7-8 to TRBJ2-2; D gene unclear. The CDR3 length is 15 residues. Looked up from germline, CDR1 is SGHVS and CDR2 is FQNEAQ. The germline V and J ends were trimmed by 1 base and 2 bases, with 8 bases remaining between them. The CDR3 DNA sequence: TGTGCCAGCAGCTTAGGACTGGCAAACACCGGGGAGCTGTTTTTT. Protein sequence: CASSLGLANTGELFF.

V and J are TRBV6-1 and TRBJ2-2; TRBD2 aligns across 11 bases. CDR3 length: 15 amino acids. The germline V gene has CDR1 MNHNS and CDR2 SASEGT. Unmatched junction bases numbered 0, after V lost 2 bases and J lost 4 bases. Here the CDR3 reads CASSELAGGTGELFF. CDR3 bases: TGTGCCAGCAGTGAACTAGCGGGAGGCACCGGGGAGCTGTTTTTT.

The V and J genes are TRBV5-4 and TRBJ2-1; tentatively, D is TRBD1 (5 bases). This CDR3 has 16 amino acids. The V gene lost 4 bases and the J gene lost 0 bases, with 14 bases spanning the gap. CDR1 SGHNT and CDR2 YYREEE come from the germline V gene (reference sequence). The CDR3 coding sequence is TGTGCCAGCAGCCGTGGACAATCCGGCTCCTACAATGAGCAGTTCTTC. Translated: CASSRGQSGSYNEQFF.

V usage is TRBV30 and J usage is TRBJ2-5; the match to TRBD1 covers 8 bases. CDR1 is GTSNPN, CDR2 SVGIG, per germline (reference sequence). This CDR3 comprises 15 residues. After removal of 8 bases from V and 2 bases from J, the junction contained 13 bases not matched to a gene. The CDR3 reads CAASYGTGIQETQYF. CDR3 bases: TGTGCCGCCTCCTACGGGACAGGTATACAAGAGACCCAGTACTTC.

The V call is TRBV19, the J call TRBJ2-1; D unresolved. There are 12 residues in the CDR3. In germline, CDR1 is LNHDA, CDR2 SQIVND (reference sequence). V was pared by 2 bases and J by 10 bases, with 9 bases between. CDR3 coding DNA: TGTGCCAGTAGTATACCCCCCGTGGAGCAGTTCTTC. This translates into CASSIPPVEQFF.

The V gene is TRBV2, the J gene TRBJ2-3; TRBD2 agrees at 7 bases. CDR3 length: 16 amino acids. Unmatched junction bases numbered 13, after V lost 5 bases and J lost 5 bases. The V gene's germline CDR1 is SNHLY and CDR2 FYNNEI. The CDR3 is CASSKEVSGFRDTQYF. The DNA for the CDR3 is TGTGCCAGCAGTAAAGAAGTTAGCGGGTTCAGAGATACGCAGTATTTT.

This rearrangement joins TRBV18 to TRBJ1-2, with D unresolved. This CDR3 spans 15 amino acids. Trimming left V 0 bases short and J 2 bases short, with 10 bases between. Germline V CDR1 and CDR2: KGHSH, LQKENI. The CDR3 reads CASSPPSSYNYGYTF. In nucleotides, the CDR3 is TGTGCCAGCTCACCACCTTCGTCTTACAACTATGGCTACACCTTC.

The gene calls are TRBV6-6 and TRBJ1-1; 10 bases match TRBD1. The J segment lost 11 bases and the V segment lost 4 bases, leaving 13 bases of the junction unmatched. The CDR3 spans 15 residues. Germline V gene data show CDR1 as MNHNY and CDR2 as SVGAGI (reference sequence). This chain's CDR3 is CASSLDRGLGAYAFF. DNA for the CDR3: TGTGCCAGCAGTTTAGACAGGGGGCTCGGAGCCTACGCTTTCTTT.

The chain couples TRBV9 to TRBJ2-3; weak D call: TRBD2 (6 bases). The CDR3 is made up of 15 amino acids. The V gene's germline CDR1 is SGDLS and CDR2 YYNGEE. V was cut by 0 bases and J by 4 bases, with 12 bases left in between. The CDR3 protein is CASSVGDREADTQYF. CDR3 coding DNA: TGTGCCAGCAGCGTAGGGGATAGGGAGGCAGATACGCAGTATTTT.

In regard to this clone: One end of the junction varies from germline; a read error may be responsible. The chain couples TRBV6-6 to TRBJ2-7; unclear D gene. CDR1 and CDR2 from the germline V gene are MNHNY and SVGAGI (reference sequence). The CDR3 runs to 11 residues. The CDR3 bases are TGTGCCAGCAGTTACGGAGAGGTGTTTGGCTTC. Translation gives CASSYGEVFGF.

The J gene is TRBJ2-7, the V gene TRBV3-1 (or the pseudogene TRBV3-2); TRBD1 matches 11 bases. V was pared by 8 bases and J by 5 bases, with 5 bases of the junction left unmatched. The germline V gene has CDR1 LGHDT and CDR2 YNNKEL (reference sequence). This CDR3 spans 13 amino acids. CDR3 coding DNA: TGTGCCAGCCACGGGACAGGGGGAGACGAGCAGTACTTC. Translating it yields CASHGTGGDEQYF.

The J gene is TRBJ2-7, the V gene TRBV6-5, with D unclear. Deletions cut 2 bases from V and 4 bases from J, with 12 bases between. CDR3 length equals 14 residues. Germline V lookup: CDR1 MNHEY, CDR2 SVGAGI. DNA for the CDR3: TGTGCCAGCAGTTACCCCGGGCGCCCTTACGAGCAGTACTTC. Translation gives CASSYPGRPYEQYF.

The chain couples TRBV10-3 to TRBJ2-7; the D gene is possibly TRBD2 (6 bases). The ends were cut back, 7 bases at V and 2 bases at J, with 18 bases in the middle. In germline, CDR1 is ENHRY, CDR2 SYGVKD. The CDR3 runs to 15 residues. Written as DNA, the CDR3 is TGTGCCATCACCCCGGGGGAGCCCTCCGCCTACGAGCAGTACTTC. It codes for CAITPGEPSAYEQYF.

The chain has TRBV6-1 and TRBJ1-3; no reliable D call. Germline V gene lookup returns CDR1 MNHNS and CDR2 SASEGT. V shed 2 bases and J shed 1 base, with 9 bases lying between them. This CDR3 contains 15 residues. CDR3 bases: TGTGCCAGCAGTGAATTCCGGGGATCTGGAAACACCATATATTTT. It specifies CASSEFRGSGNTIYF.